This T cell receptor beta chain comes out of a study of identical twins. This clonotype was observed a handful of times. TCRdb processed the 5' RACE reads anew with MiXCR; each CDR3 protein has one entry. The sample lists 280,000 or so distinct CDR3 sequences, more than 6.5% occurring once. Germline V lookup: CDR1 ENHRY, CDR2 SYGVKD. CDR3 size: 13 residues. The V and J ends lost 2 bases and 5 bases respectively, with 9 bases between them. This sample was shared with a second study, whose subject was yellow fever vaccine responses in identical twins.

The sequencing input was memory (CD45RO+) T cells sorted from blood. The clonotype was recovered from a woman aged 18-30 years in good health. The chain recombines TRBV10-3 with TRBJ2-5; D gene ambiguous. The CDR3 nucleotides are TGTGCCATCAGTGAGAGGGTAGGCGAGACCCAGTACTTC. This gives the protein CAISERVGETQYF.